This T cell receptor (beta chain) was retrieved from a study of neurological immune-mediated disorders (dated by TCRdb to about 2019). About the full investigation: Peripheral blood TCR-beta repertoires from patients with HTLV-I-associated myelopathy (HAM/TSP), patients with multiple sclerosis, and healthy controls were compared in the study using UMI-based sequencing. Longitudinal samples, technical triplicates and paired sorted CD4+ and CD8+ T-cell subsets, alongside PBMC samples, were included among the roughly 100 TCR-beta libraries. Longitudinal HAM/TSP donors and healthy donors each had 3 time-points at intervals of about 3-40 months. The cohort was made up of around 70 subjects, consisting of around 15 HAM/TSP patients, around 35 multiple sclerosis patients and around 20 healthy controls.

Summary of the overall study and its limitations: No identical CDR3 amino acid sequences were found to be shared among expanded clones across subjects, suggesting that TCR-beta repertoires were private in all groups. TCR clonal expansion was greatest in HAM/TSP patients and smallest in MS patients, who ranked below even healthy controls.

This clonotype was found many times. Its antigen specificity is not known. No per-base quality is available; no much larger clone lies one base away. cDNA synthesis used template-switch 5'RACE with a primer carrying a 10-nucleotide random unique molecular identifier tagging each TCR transcript. Every sequencing run yielded over 160 million TCR-beta sequences covering 15-18 subjects. The RNeasy kit was used to extract total RNA. Using the KAPA Real-time Library Amplification kit, TCR-beta VDJ regions were amplified with primers for the TCR constant region and the 5'RACE anchor. Sample indexes and Illumina adaptors were added in a first PCR, and a second PCR then increased library yield. After purification with Ampure beads, the TCR product of roughly 650 bp was size-selected on a 2% E-gel SizeSelection system. Before pooling, library quality was assessed on a Bioanalyzer, concentration was determined with Qubit, and library quantification was performed with the Kapa Library Quantification kit. An Illumina HiSeq 2500 was used to sequence the libraries paired-end at 2 x 150 bp. To increase sequence diversity, about 25-30% phiX was spiked into each library pool. Turning to the authors' computational methods: The UMI-based MiGEC pipeline processed quality-filtered reads and removed over 85% of raw TCR sequences during error correction. VDJ genes were aligned to IMGT germline references, and clonotypes were defined by unique CDR3 amino acid sequence plus V-J genes. Clonal expansion, Shannon diversity and CDR3 relatedness (CalcPairwiseDistances, ClusterSamples) were evaluated with VDJtools, and phylogenetic trees were built with CLCbio workbench. Expanded clones were defined as having at least 8 unique UMIs, based on coefficient-of-variation modelling across technical triplicates. Through fastp at Q25 and MiXCR, TCRdb rebuilt clones from the public reads, retaining in-frame beta chains. All rows with the same CDR3 protein become a single entry with the most common DNA and genes. These V and J calls are TCRdb output, not the study's own analysis. Recorded for this sample are under 100,000 distinct CDR3 sequences; over 10% of them occurred a single time. 5% of the sample goes to the ten largest clones.

What this sample's time point label stands for: longitudinal time-point 2. Libraries from unsorted PBMCs were made from 2 million PBMCs kept in RNAlater at -80 degrees C until RNA extraction. PBMCs were separated from peripheral blood using Ficoll-Hypaque density gradient centrifugation and then cryopreserved in liquid nitrogen. The TCR was taken from a female donor with HTLV-1-associated myelopathy (HAM/TSP). Sequences were obtained from PBMCs.

The encoded CDR3 is CASSPGPSDTQYF. The sequenced DNA is TGTGCCAGCAGTCCGGGACCGTCGGATACGCAGTATTTT. The chain employs TRBV28 and TRBJ2-3, with the D call perhaps TRBD1 or TRBD2, as 5 bases match in each case. CDR1 and CDR2 are drawn from the germline V gene: MDHEN, SYDVKM. The CDR3 covers 13 residues, taking in both the cysteine and the phenylalanine. Of all the DNA, just the CDR3 is kept, 39 bases in frame from base 1. V was cut back by 5 bases and J by 6 bases, leaving a gap of 12 bases between them.